The 28 T cell receptor beta chains reported below all come from one sample, sequenced in a study of blood T cell repertoires in COVID-19. Libraries were prepared by immunoSEQ multiplex PCR; TCRdb keeps only in-frame clonotypes and omits some of them. The sample consists of approximately 330,000 clones, 80% to 90% of them appearing once. Sequencing was performed on peripheral blood. These receptors were obtained from a man in his thirties or forties with COVID-19, enrolled during active disease.

The rearrangement uses TRBV24-1 and TRBJ2-3; 11 bases agree with TRBD2. The CDR3 extends over 18 amino acids. V was clipped by 3 bases and J by 5 bases; unmatched bases: 12. Germline CDR1 KGHDR, CDR2 SFDVKD. The CDR3 is CATSDRTTSGSTVDTQYF. The CDR3 coding sequence is TGTGCCACCAGTGATCGCACTACTAGCGGGAGTACAGTAGATACGCAGTATTTT.

The J gene is TRBJ1-2, the V gene TRBV6-2 or TRBV6-3, with 8 bases identical to TRBD1. The CDR3 covers 15 residues. V lost 5 bases, J lost 6 bases, and 11 bases stayed unmatched. Germline V gene lookup returns CDR1 MNHEY and CDR2 SVGEGT. CDR3 bases: TGTGCCAGCAGTGTTCTTCAGGGGGCCCCAAATGGCTACACCTTC. Amino acids: CASSVLQGAPNGYTF.

In nucleotides, the CDR3 is TGTGCCAGCAGCGCCCAGGGTGGGCCAAACTCTGGAAACACCATATATTTT. Translation: CASSAQGGPNSGNTIYF. The V and J genes are TRBV9 and TRBJ1-3; maybe TRBD1 (5 bases). The germline gives CDR1 SGDLS, CDR2 YYNGEE. There are 17 residues in the CDR3. V lost 3 bases and J 0 bases, leaving 16 bases between the germline ends. The full variable domain, in which reference TRBV9 and TRBJ1-3 provide the parts outside the CDR3, is DSGVTQTPKHLITATGQRVTLRCSPRSGDLSVYWYQQSLDQGLQFLIQYYNGEERAKGNILERFSAQQFPDLHSELNLSSLELGDSALYFCASSAQGGPNSGNTIYFGEGSWLTVV.

The genes are TRBV7-9 and TRBJ1-5; a possible D gene is TRBD1 (5 bases). Germline V CDR1 and CDR2: SEHNR, FQNEAQ (reference sequence). The V end was cut by 1 base, the J end by 5 bases, with 9 bases between. The CDR3 extends over 14 amino acids. As DNA, the CDR3 is TGTGCCAGCAGCTTAGGGCGCAGGGATCAGCCCCAGCATTTT. Its protein product is CASSLGRRDQPQHF.

CDR3 nucleotide sequence: TGTGCCAGCAGCCAACGGGACAGGGCCAACGAGCAGTACTTC. Translation: CASSQRDRANEQYF. This chain links TRBV3-1 (or the pseudogene TRBV3-2) with TRBJ2-7; 9 bases are shared with TRBD1. This CDR3 has 14 amino acids. Germline assignment: CDR1 LGHDT and CDR2 YNNKEL (reference sequence). Trimming took 2 bases from V and 5 from J; bases not matched to a gene: 4.

The V gene is TRBV4-1, the J gene TRBJ2-7; TRBD2 matches 8 bases. The ends lost 1 base at V and 3 bases at J; junction bases unmatched: 8. The CDR3 loop spans 16 amino acids. Germline V gene data show CDR1 as MGHRA and CDR2 as YSYEKL. The CDR3 DNA reads TGCGCCAGCAGCCAAGGGGTAGTAGCGGGGATCTACGAGCAGTACTTC. Amino acids: CASSQGVVAGIYEQYF.

This clone was seen just once. The J gene is TRBJ2-3, the V gene TRBV10-3; 8 bases map to TRBD2. CDR1 and CDR2 from the germline V gene are ENHRY and SYGVKD. The CDR3 consists of 16 residues. V was pared by 7 bases and J by 3 bases, with 12 bases of the junction left unmatched. This chain's CDR3 is CAINGDSGDGTDTQYF. The CDR3 nucleotides are TGTGCCATCAACGGGGATAGCGGGGACGGGACAGATACGCAGTATTTT.

This sequence joins TRBV19 and TRBJ2-5; D perhaps matches TRBD2 (6 bases). The V and J ends lost 6 bases and 5 bases respectively, with 22 bases between them. CDR1 and CDR2 (germline): LNHDA, SQIVND (reference sequence). The CDR3 totals 16 residues. The CDR3 nucleotides read TGTGCCAGTAGATGGGGAAACGGGACTGTCCGGGAGACCCAGTACTTC. Translation: CASRWGNGTVRETQYF. Full variable domain (remainder filled in from reference TRBV19 and TRBJ2-5): DGGITQSPKYLFRKEGQNVTLSCEQNLNHDAMYWYRQDPGQGLRLIYYSQIVNDFQKGDIAEGYSVSREKKESFPLTVTSAQKNPTAFYLCASRWGNGTVRETQYFGPGTRLLVL.

This clone is a singleton in its sample. The J gene is TRBJ1-1, the V gene TRBV5-5; D gene unclear. The CDR3 is 15 amino acids. Germline CDR1 is SGHKS and CDR2 is YYEKEE (reference sequence). The V and J ends lost 6 bases and 0 bases respectively, with 15 bases between them. This chain's CDR3 is CASTPLVRMNTEAFF. DNA for the CDR3: TGTGCCAGCACCCCCCTAGTTCGGATGAACACTGAAGCTTTCTTT.

In its sample, this clone was seen a few times. The rearrangement joins TRBV2 to TRBJ2-1; weak D call: TRBD1 (5 bases). The CDR3 is 14 amino acids. Trimming pared 6 bases from V and 2 bases from J, leaving 11 bases between. From germline, CDR1 is SNHLY and CDR2 FYNNEI. As DNA, the CDR3 is TGTGCCAGCAGGCCGAAGGGGCCCTACAATGAGCAGTTCTTC. Protein product: CASRPKGPYNEQFF.

V and J are TRBV14 and TRBJ2-1; the D is unclear. Trimming removed 1 base from V and 7 bases from J, with 14 bases in between. Germline V lookup: CDR1 SGHDN, CDR2 FVKESK. The length of the CDR3 is 15 residues. As DNA, the CDR3 is TGTGCCAGCAGCCAAGTTTCCACAGTATGGAATGAGCAGTTCTTC. Encoded protein: CASSQVSTVWNEQFF.

The chain is built from TRBV29-1 and TRBJ2-7, with 8 bases identical to TRBD2. The CDR3 consists of 13 residues. Trimming cost V 6 bases and J 3 bases; bases outside gene matches: 7. The V gene's germline CDR1 is SQVTM and CDR2 ANQGSEA. The CDR3 loop reads CSVRSGGGYEQYF. The CDR3 bases are TGCAGCGTCCGGTCCGGGGGGGGCTACGAGCAGTACTTC.

The gene calls are TRBV9 and TRBJ2-2; 11 nucleotides agree with TRBD2. This CDR3 has 17 amino acids. Germline trimming cut 0 bases from V and 6 bases from J; bases unmatched to any gene: 7. Germline V gives CDR1 SGDLS, CDR2 YYNGEE. The CDR3 sequence: CASSVGRLAGIPGELFF. In DNA, the CDR3 is TGTGCCAGCAGCGTAGGTAGACTAGCGGGAATTCCCGGGGAGCTGTTTTTT.

The gene calls are TRBV18 and TRBJ1-2; TRBD1 aligns across 7 bases. There are 14 residues in the CDR3. CDR1 KGHSH and CDR2 LQKENI come from the germline V gene. With 2 bases clipped from V and 8 bases from J, the junction kept 8 bases outside the gene matches. CDR3 in DNA: TGTGCCAGCTCACCAGGGGACAGTCGGTGGGGCTACACCTTC. It yields the protein CASSPGDSRWGYTF. Supplemented by reference TRBV18 and TRBJ1-2, the full variable domain reads NAGVMQNPRHLVRRRGQEARLRCSPMKGHSHVYWYRQLPEEGLKFMVYLQKENIIDESGMPKERFSAEFPKEGPSILRIQQVVRGDSAAYFCASSPGDSRWGYTFGSGTRLTVV.

As to this clone: The same CDR3 also results from other DNA sequences found in this sample. The chain recombines TRBV11-2 with TRBJ1-2, with D possibly matching TRBD1 (5 bases). The CDR3 contains 13 residues. The germline CDR1 and CDR2 sequences are SGHAT and FQNNGV. Trimming pared 1 base from V and 4 bases from J, leaving 7 bases between. DNA for the CDR3: TGTGCCAGCAGCTTAGGGGGCGGCTATGGCTACACCTTC. Translating it yields CASSLGGGYGYTF.

The chain carries TRBV5-1 and TRBJ1-1; D is uncertain. The ends were cut back, 0 bases at V and 1 base at J, with 13 bases in the middle. CDR1 and CDR2 from the germline V gene are SGHRS and YFSETQ. This CDR3 comprises 16 residues. This CDR3 is CASSLGSRGTNTEAFF. CDR3 coding DNA: TGCGCCAGCAGCTTGGGCTCCCGCGGTACGAACACTGAAGCTTTCTTT. Looking up the rest from reference TRBV5-1 and TRBJ1-1 gives the full variable domain: KAGVTQTPRYLIKTRGQQVTLSCSPISGHRSVSWYQQTPGQGLQFLFEYFSETQRNKGNFPGRFSGRQFSNSRSEMNVSTLELGDSALYLCASSLGSRGTNTEAFFGQGTRLTVV.

In its sample, this clone was seen many times. The rearrangement joins TRBV7-9 to TRBJ2-3; TRBD2 matches at 8 bases. CDR3 length: 14 amino acids. Germline V lookup: CDR1 SEHNR, CDR2 FQNEAQ (reference sequence). The J segment lost 7 bases and the V segment lost 1 base, leaving 4 bases of the junction unmatched. CDR3 DNA sequence: TGTGCCAGCAGCTTAGGTAGCGGGGCCAATACGCAGTATTTT. Residues: CASSLGSGANTQYF. Looking up the rest from reference TRBV7-9 and TRBJ2-3 gives the full variable domain: DTGVSQNPRHKITKRGQNVTFRCDPISEHNRLYWYRQTLGQGPEFLTYFQNEAQLEKSRLLSDRFSAERPKGSFSTLEIQRTEQGDSAMYLCASSLGSGANTQYFGPGTRLTVL.

The genes are TRBV30 and TRBJ1-6; D is possibly TRBD1 (6 bases). Germline CDR1 reads GTSNPN; CDR2 reads SVGIG (reference sequence). This CDR3 has 16 residues. V was trimmed by 0 bases and J by 5 bases, leaving 14 bases between them. In nucleotides, the CDR3 is TGTGCCTGGAGTGTACATCAGGGGAGAGATAATTCACCCCTCCACTTT. Amino acid sequence: CAWSVHQGRDNSPLHF.

The rearrangement joins TRBV15 to TRBJ2-6; D call uncertain. The V and J ends lost 0 bases and 0 bases respectively, with 3 bases between them. CDR1 is LNHNV and CDR2 is YYDKDF in the germline V gene (reference sequence). The CDR3 runs 15 residues. The CDR3 sequence is CATSRDNSGANVLTF. The CDR3 nucleotides read TGTGCCACCAGCAGAGATAACTCTGGGGCCAACGTCCTGACTTTC.

V usage is TRBV7-2 and J usage is TRBJ1-1, with D maybe TRBD1 (5 bases). The germline V gene has CDR1 SGHTA and CDR2 FQGNSA. The CDR3 has 13 residues. Trimming stripped 4 bases from V and 6 bases from J, with 12 bases between. For the CDR3, the DNA is TGTGCCAGCAGCTCCTACCTGGGGCCTGAAGCTTTCTTT. Residues: CASSSYLGPEAFF.

This chain connects TRBV6-2 or TRBV6-3 to TRBJ1-1; D is unresolved. Per germline, CDR1 MNHEY and CDR2 SVGEGT. Trimming removed 3 bases from V and 7 bases from J, with 12 bases in between. There are 13 residues in the CDR3. The DNA for the CDR3 is TGTGCCAGCAGTTATCAAATCATGCGTGAAGCTTTCTTT. Translating it yields CASSYQIMREAFF.

This sequence joins TRBV9 and TRBJ2-5; TRBD2 agrees at 7 bases. This CDR3 has 16 amino acids. The germline V gene has CDR1 SGDLS and CDR2 YYNGEE. V shed 0 bases, J shed 5 bases, and the junction held 10 bases outside the gene matches. Here the CDR3 reads CASSVEWGGGIETQYF. CDR3 bases: TGTGCCAGCAGCGTAGAATGGGGGGGAGGGATCGAGACCCAGTACTTC.

The chain uses TRBV9 and TRBJ1-3; 8 bases agree with TRBD1. This CDR3 region has 16 residues. V gave up 0 bases and J gave up 4 bases; unmatched junction bases: 6. Germline CDR1 SGDLS, CDR2 YYNGEE. Here the CDR3 DNA reads TGTGCCAGCAGCGTAGGGCCAGGGGGCTCGGGAAACACCATATATTTT. As protein: CASSVGPGGSGNTIYF. Variable domain in full (rest from reference TRBV9 and TRBJ1-3): DSGVTQTPKHLITATGQRVTLRCSPRSGDLSVYWYQQSLDQGLQFLIQYYNGEERAKGNILERFSAQQFPDLHSELNLSSLELGDSALYFCASSVGPGGSGNTIYFGEGSWLTVV.

V is TRBV28 and J is TRBJ1-5; 7 bases map to TRBD1. Losses at the gene ends were 6 bases for V and 7 bases for J; bases not matched to a gene: 12. The CDR3 is 15 residues long. Germline CDR1 MDHEN, CDR2 SYDVKM. CDR3 sequence reads: CASSYRGAGGQPQHF. As DNA, the CDR3 is TGTGCCAGCAGCTACAGGGGCGCCGGTGGCCAGCCCCAGCATTTT.

The rearrangement joins TRBV4-2 to TRBJ1-6, with 9 positions matching TRBD1. Germline assignment: CDR1 LGHNA and CDR2 YNFKEQ. The junction had 13 bases not matched to a gene; V was cut back by 0 bases and J by 7 bases. The CDR3 length is 19 residues. CDR3 DNA sequence: TGTGCCAGCAGCCAAGATCCCGTCGGGACAGGGATAGGGAATTCACCCCTCCACTTT. Translation gives CASSQDPVGTGIGNSPLHF.

About this clone: Other DNA sequences in this sample translate to the same CDR3. The J gene is TRBJ2-5, the V gene TRBV11-2; the D gene is possibly TRBD1 (5 bases). The V gene's germline CDR1 is SGHAT and CDR2 FQNNGV. The CDR3 runs 11 residues. Between the trimmed V and J ends, which lost 8 bases and 5 bases, there was a span of 9 bases. The CDR3 loop is CASSSGETQYF. The CDR3 nucleotides read TGTGCCAGCTCCTCAGGGGAGACCCAGTACTTC.

This clone was observed a single time. The chain carries TRBV9 and TRBJ2-3; D possibly corresponds to TRBD2 (6 bases). Trimming cost V 0 bases and J 4 bases, with 15 bases left between them. Germline values: CDR1 SGDLS, CDR2 YYNGEE. This CDR3 spans 16 amino acids. CDR3 DNA: TGTGCCAGCAGCGTAGGAGGAGGGATGGGAGCAGATACGCAGTATTTT. Amino acids: CASSVGGGMGADTQYF.

The rearrangement links TRBV7-2 to TRBJ2-3; D may be TRBD1 (5 bases). Germline values: CDR1 SGHTA, CDR2 FQGNSA. This CDR3 region has 15 residues. V lost 4 bases and J lost 2, with 13 bases in between. Here the CDR3 reads CASSYRQSFTDTQYF. The CDR3, as DNA: TGTGCCAGCAGCTACCGACAGTCTTTCACAGATACGCAGTATTTT.